These 3 T cell receptor beta chains share one sample of origin, sequenced in a study of Ad26.COV2.S vaccination and SARS-CoV-2 variants. Using immunoSEQ multiplex PCR, the repertoire was profiled, and TCRdb retains in-frame clones only, with some absent. This sample yields 350,000 to 400,000 clones, of which approximately 91% are seen a single time; around 1.9% belongs to the top ten. Treatment meaning: around 19 received Ad26.COV2.S at low or high dose, single or two shots; about five received placebo; per-sample allocation not given. Following the first vaccine or placebo injection, samples were taken on day 63. The source material was peripheral blood, sampled in a trial of Ad26.COV2.S vaccine versus placebo. These receptors originate from a person between 18 and 60 years old who received the Ad26.COV2.S COVID-19 vaccine or a placebo.

The chain joins TRBV2 to TRBJ2-7; the D gene is possibly TRBD2 (5 bases). V was trimmed by 4 bases and J by 2 bases, leaving 9 bases between them. The CDR3 length is 13 residues. Germline CDR1 reads SNHLY; CDR2 reads FYNNEI. The CDR3 loop is CASSGGPTYEQYF. CDR3 nucleotide sequence: TGTGCCAGCAGTGGAGGGCCGACCTACGAGCAGTACTTC.

V usage is TRBV2 and J usage is TRBJ2-3; 7 nucleotides align to TRBD2. CDR1 is SNHLY, CDR2 FYNNEI, per germline. The CDR3 has 14 amino acids. Unmatched junction bases numbered 7, after V lost 8 bases and J lost 2 bases. The CDR3 nucleotides are TGTGCCAGCGGCGGGCTAGCGGCCACAGATACGCAGTATTTT. Translated, it gives CASGGLAATDTQYF.

The CDR3: CASSQDRLNLNEQFF. DNA for the CDR3: TGCGCCAGCAGCCAAGATCGCCTTAACCTCAATGAGCAGTTCTTC. The J gene is TRBJ2-1, the V gene TRBV4-3; D not certain. Germline loops: CDR1 LGHNA, CDR2 YSLEER. The length of the CDR3 is 15 residues. Trimming left V 0 bases short and J 6 bases short, with 12 bases between.